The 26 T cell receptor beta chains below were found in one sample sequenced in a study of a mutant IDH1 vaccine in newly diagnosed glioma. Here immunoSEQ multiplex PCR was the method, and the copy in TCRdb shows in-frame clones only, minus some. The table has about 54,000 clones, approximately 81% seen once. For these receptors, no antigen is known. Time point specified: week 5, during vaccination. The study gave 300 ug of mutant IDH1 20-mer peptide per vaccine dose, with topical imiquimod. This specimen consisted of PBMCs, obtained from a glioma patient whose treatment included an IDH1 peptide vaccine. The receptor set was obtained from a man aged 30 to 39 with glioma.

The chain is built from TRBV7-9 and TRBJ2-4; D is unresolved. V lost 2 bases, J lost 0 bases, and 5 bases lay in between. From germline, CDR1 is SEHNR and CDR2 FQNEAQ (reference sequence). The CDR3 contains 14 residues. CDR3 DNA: TGTGCCAGCAGCTTAACACCAGCCAAAAACATTCAGTACTTC. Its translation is CASSLTPAKNIQYF. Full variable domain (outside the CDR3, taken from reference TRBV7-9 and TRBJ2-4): DTGVSQNPRHKITKRGQNVTFRCDPISEHNRLYWYRQTLGQGPEFLTYFQNEAQLEKSRLLSDRFSAERPKGSFSTLEIQRTEQGDSAMYLCASSLTPAKNIQYFGAGTRLSVL.

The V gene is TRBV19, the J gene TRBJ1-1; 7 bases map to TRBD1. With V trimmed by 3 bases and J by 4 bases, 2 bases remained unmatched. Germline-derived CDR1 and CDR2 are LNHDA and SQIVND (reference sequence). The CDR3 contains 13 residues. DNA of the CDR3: TGTGCCAGTAGTATTGCAGGGGGCACTGAAGCTTTCTTT. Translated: CASSIAGGTEAFF. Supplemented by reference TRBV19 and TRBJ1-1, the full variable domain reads DGGITQSPKYLFRKEGQNVTLSCEQNLNHDAMYWYRQDPGQGLRLIYYSQIVNDFQKGDIAEGYSVSREKKESFPLTVTSAQKNPTAFYLCASSIAGGTEAFFGQGTRLTVV.

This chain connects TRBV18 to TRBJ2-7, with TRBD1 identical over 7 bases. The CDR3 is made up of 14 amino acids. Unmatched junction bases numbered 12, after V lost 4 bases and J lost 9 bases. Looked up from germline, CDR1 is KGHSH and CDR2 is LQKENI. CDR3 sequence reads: CASSRDGTVVGQYF. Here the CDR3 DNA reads TGTGCCAGCTCACGGGATGGGACAGTCGTCGGGCAGTACTTC.

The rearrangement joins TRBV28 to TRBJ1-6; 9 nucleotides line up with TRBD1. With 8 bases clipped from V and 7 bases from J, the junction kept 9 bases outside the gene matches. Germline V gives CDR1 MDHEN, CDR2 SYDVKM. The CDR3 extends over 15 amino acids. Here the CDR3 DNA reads TGTGCCAGCTTACTACAGGGGGCTCCAAATTCACCCCTCCACTTT. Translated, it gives CASLLQGAPNSPLHF.

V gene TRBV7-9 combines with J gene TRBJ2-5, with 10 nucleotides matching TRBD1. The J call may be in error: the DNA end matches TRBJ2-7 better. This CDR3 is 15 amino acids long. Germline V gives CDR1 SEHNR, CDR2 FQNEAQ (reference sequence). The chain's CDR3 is CASSLKGTGDYEQYF. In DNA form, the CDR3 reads TGTGCCAGCAGTCTAAAGGGGACAGGGGACTACGAGCAGTACTTC.

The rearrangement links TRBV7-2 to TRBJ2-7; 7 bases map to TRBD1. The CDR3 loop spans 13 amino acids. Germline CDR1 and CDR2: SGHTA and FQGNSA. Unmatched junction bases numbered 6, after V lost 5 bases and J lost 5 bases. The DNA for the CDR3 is TGTGCCAGCAGCCCGACAGGGAGAGACGAGCAGTACTTC. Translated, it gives CASSPTGRDEQYF.

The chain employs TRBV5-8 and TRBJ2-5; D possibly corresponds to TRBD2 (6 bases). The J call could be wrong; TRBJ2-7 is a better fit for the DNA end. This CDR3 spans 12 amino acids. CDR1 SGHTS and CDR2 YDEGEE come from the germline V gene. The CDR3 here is CASSRRGYEQYF. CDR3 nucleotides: TGTGCCAGCAGCCGGCGGGGTTACGAGCAGTACTTC.

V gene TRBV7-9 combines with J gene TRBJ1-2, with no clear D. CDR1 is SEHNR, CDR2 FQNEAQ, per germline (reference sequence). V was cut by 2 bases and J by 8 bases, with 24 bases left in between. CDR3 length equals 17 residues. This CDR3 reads CASSLRNLGLRETGYTF. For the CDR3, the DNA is TGTGCCAGCAGCTTAAGGAACTTGGGTCTTCGAGAGACAGGCTACACCTTC.

The CDR3 DNA sequence: TGTGCCAGCTCATCGGGACAGGGGGCGAGGAATTCACCCCTCCACTTT. Encoded protein: CASSSGQGARNSPLHF. V usage is TRBV18 and J usage is TRBJ1-6; 12 bases align to TRBD1. The CDR3 has 16 amino acids. The V segment lost 5 bases and the J segment 7 bases; nucleotides outside the gene matches: 6. Germline assignment: CDR1 KGHSH and CDR2 LQKENI.

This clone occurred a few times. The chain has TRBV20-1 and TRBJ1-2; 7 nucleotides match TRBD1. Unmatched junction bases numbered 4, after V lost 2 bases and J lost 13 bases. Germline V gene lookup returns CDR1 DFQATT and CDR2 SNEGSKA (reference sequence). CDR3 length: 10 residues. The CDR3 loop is CSARTGETTF. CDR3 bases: TGCAGTGCTAGAACAGGGGAAACCACCTTC.

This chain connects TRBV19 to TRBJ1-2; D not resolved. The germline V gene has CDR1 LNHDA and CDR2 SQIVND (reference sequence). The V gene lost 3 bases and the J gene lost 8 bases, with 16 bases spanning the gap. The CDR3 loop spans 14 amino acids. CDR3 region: CASSMVGRRGGYTF. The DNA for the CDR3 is TGTGCCAGTAGTATGGTGGGCCGGCGAGGAGGCTACACCTTC.

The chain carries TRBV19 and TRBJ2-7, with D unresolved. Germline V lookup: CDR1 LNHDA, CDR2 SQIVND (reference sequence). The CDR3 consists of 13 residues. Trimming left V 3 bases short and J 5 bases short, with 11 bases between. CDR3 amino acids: CASSIGSEDEQYF. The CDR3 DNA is TGTGCCAGTAGTATCGGGTCAGAGGACGAGCAGTACTTC.

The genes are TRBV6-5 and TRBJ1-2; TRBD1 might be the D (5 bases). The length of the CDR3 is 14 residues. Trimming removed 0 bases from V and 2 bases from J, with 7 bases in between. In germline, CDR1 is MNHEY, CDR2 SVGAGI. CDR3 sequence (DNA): TGTGCCAGCAGTTACTCTGGGGGAAACTATGGCTACACCTTC. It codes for CASSYSGGNYGYTF.

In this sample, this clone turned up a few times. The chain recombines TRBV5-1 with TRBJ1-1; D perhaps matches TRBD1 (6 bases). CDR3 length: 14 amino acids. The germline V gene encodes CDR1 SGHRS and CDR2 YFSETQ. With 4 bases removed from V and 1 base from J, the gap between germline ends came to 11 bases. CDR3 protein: CASSTGQTNTEAFF. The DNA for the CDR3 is TGCGCCAGCAGCACAGGACAGACGAACACTGAAGCTTTCTTT.

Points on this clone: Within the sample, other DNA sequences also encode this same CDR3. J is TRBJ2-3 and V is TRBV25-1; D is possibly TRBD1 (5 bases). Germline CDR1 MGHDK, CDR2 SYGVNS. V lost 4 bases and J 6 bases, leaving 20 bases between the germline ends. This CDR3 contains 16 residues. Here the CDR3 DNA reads TGTGCCAGCAGTGCCAACGCAGGGTGGAACACGGATACGCAGTATTTT. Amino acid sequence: CASSANAGWNTDTQYF.

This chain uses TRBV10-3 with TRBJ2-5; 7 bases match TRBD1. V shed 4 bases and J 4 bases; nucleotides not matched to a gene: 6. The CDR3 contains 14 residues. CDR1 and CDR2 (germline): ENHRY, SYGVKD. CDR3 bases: TGTGCCATCAGTGGCAAGGGGGCCGGAGAGACCCAGTACTTC. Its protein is CAISGKGAGETQYF.

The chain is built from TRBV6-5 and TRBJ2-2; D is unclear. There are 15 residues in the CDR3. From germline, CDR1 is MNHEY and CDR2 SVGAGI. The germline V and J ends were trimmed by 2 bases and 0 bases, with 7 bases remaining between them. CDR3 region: CASSYVGPNTGELFF. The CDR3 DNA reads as TGTGCCAGCAGTTACGTAGGGCCGAACACCGGGGAGCTGTTTTTT.

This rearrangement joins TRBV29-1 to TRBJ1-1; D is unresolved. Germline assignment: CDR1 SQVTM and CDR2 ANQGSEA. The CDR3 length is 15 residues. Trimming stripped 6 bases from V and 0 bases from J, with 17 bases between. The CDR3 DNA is TGCAGCGTGAAGTCGACCACGGTGGTGAACACTGAAGCTTTCTTT. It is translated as CSVKSTTVVNTEAFF.

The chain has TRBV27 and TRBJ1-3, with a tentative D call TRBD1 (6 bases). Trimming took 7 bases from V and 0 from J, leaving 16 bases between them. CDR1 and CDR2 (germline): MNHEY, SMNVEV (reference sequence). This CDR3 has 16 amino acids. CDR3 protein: CASTRGGPTSGNTIYF. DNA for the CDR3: TGTGCCAGCACCCGGGGGGGCCCTACCTCTGGAAACACCATATATTTT.

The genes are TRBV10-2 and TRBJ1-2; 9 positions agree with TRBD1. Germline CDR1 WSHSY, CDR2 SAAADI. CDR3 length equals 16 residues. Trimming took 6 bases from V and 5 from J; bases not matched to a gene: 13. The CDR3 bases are TGCGCCAGCAGCGAAGCCGGGACAGGGAGTCGTTATGGCTACACCTTC. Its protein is CASSEAGTGSRYGYTF.

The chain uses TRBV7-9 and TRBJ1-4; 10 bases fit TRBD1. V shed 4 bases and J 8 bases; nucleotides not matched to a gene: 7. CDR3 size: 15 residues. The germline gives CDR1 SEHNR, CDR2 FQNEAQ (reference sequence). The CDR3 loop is CASSSDRGRREKLFF. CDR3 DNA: TGTGCCAGCAGCTCCGACAGGGGGCGGCGAGAAAAACTGTTTTTT.

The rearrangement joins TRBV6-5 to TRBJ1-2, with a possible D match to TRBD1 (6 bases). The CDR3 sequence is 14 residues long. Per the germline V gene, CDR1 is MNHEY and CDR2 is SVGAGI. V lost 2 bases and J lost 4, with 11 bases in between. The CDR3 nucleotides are TGTGCCAGCAGTTACAGGGGGAGTCTCTATGGCTACACCTTC. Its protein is CASSYRGSLYGYTF.

As DNA, the CDR3 is TGCGCCAGCACTGGGACTAGCGGGGGTTATGAGCAGTTCTTC. This codes for CASTGTSGGYEQFF. V gene TRBV10-2 combines with J gene TRBJ2-1; 14 positions agree with TRBD2. Germline V CDR1 and CDR2: WSHSY, SAAADI. The CDR3 consists of 14 residues. The junction had 4 bases not matched to a gene; V was cut back by 7 bases and J by 8 bases.

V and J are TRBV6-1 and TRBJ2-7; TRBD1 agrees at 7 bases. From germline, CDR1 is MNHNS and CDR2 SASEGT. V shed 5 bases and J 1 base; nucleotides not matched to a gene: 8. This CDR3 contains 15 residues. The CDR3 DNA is TGTGCCAGCAGTCTAGGGACAGCTTTATCCTACGAGCAGTACTTC. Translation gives CASSLGTALSYEQYF.

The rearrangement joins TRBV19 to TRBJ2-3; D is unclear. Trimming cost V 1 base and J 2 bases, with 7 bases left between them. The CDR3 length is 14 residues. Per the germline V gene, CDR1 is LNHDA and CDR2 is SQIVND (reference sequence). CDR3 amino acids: CASSIAQPTDTQYF. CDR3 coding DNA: TGTGCCAGTAGTATAGCACAGCCCACAGATACGCAGTATTTT.

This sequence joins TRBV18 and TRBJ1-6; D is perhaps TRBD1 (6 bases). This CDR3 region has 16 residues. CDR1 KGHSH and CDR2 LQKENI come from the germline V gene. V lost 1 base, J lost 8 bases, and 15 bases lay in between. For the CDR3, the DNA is TGTGCCAGCTCACCACTTCCGGGCAGGGGAGATTCACCCCTCCACTTT. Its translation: CASSPLPGRGDSPLHF.